Each of the 19 T cell receptor beta chains below was sequenced from the same sample in a study of blood T cell repertoires in COVID-19. The repertoire was sequenced with immunoSEQ multiplex PCR; TCRdb's copy has only in-frame clones and lacks some. The table lists more than 35,000 clones, approximately 85% of them singletons. Sequenced input: peripheral blood. These receptor sequences come from a man between 65 and 85 years old with acute or convalescent COVID-19.

This chain links TRBV28 with TRBJ2-3, with D perhaps TRBD2 (6 bases). Trimming shortened V by 9 bases and J by 8 bases, and 21 bases separated the two germline ends. The CDR3 runs to 14 residues. Germline V gene data show CDR1 as MDHEN and CDR2 as SYDVKM. The DNA for the CDR3 is TGTGCCAGTGGGTTTAGCGGAATGGGGCCTACGCAGTATTTT. Encoded protein: CASGFSGMGPTQYF.

This clone counts as large (0.1 to 1%). V usage is TRBV27 and J usage is TRBJ2-2; D unresolved. Germline-derived CDR1 and CDR2 are MNHEY and SMNVEV (reference sequence). The CDR3 runs 12 residues. Trimming pared 3 bases from V and 4 bases from J, leaving 3 bases between. This CDR3 reads CASSFSTGELFF. CDR3 in DNA: TGTGCCAGCAGTTTCAGCACCGGGGAGCTGTTTTTT.

The chain combines TRBV7-6 with TRBJ2-1, with D perhaps TRBD1 (6 bases). V was trimmed by 2 bases and J by 0 bases, leaving 14 bases between them. The length of the CDR3 is 17 residues. Germline CDR1 and CDR2: SGHVS and FNYEAQ. Here the CDR3 DNA reads TGTGCCAGCAGCTTAACCCCACAGGGTACCTCCTACAATGAGCAGTTCTTC. It is translated as CASSLTPQGTSYNEQFF.

CDR3 bases: TGTGCCAGTAGTTTTATAGCGGGAGGGTTATCAAATGAGCAGTTCTTC. Translation: CASSFIAGGLSNEQFF. The chain carries TRBV19 and TRBJ2-1, with TRBD2 matching over 11 bases. Looked up from germline, CDR1 is LNHDA and CDR2 is SQIVND (reference sequence). With V trimmed by 5 bases and J by 7 bases, 10 bases remained unmatched. CDR3 length: 16 residues.

The chain couples TRBV14 to TRBJ2-1; D may be TRBD2 (6 bases). This CDR3 is 16 amino acids long. V shed 4 bases and J shed 4 bases, with 17 bases lying between them. CDR1 SGHDN and CDR2 FVKESK come from the germline V gene. CDR3 DNA sequence: TGTGCCAGCAGCCCATCCCGGGGCGGGGTATACAATGAGCAGTTCTTC. This translates into CASSPSRGGVYNEQFF.

This clone has a single count. This rearrangement joins TRBV27 to TRBJ2-3, with a tentative D call TRBD2 (6 bases). Germline CDR1 MNHEY, CDR2 SMNVEV (reference sequence). V was trimmed by 7 bases and J by 4 bases, leaving 18 bases between them. The CDR3 contains 15 residues. For the CDR3, the DNA is TGTGCCAGCATGGGGGGAGGAGGGCAGCCAGATACGCAGTATTTT. Its translation: CASMGGGGQPDTQYF.

The chain links TRBV19 to TRBJ2-6, with 10 bases lining up with TRBD2. The CDR3 loop spans 17 amino acids. Germline V gives CDR1 LNHDA, CDR2 SQIVND (reference sequence). Trimming removed 3 bases from V and 3 bases from J; junction bases left unmatched: 5. Written as DNA, the CDR3 is TGTGCCAGTAGTATTCTAGCGGGAGCTTTTGGGGCCAACGTCCTGACTTTC. Protein: CASSILAGAFGANVLTF.

This clone has just one count. The chain uses TRBV2 and TRBJ2-1; 7 bases are shared with TRBD2. There are 13 residues in the CDR3. CDR1 SNHLY and CDR2 FYNNEI come from the germline V gene. J gave up 7 bases and V 8 bases, and 8 bases lay outside the gene matches. The CDR3 spells CASLGLAENEQFF. The CDR3 bases are TGTGCCAGCCTCGGGCTAGCGGAAAATGAGCAGTTCTTC.

V gene TRBV19 combines with J gene TRBJ1-1, with D possibly being TRBD1 (5 bases). Germline CDR1 LNHDA, CDR2 SQIVND (reference sequence). The CDR3 spans 12 residues. V was shortened by 5 bases and J by 7 bases, with 11 bases between the two germline ends. Here the CDR3 DNA reads TGTGCCAGTAGTCATGGACAAGGTGAAGCTTTCTTT. The encoded protein is CASSHGQGEAFF.

The chain joins TRBV19 to TRBJ2-5; D might be TRBD2 (6 bases). CDR1 LNHDA and CDR2 SQIVND come from the germline V gene (reference sequence). The length of the CDR3 is 14 residues. Trimming removed 3 bases at V and 4 bases at J, with 12 bases between. The CDR3: CASSMQGGSETQYF. The CDR3 nucleotides read TGTGCCAGTAGTATGCAGGGAGGCTCAGAGACCCAGTACTTC.

The V call is TRBV7-9, the J call TRBJ2-1; D is possibly TRBD2 (7 bases). V shed 5 bases and J shed 5 bases, with 16 bases lying between them. There are 15 residues in the CDR3. CDR1 and CDR2 from the germline V gene are SEHNR and FQNEAQ (reference sequence). The CDR3 nucleotides are TGTGCCAGCAGCCTTATGGGGGCGGGAGACAATGAGCAGTTCTTC. It encodes CASSLMGAGDNEQFF.

The J gene is TRBJ1-5, the V gene TRBV29-1; 7 bases are a match to TRBD1. Germline assignment: CDR1 SQVTM and CDR2 ANQGSEA. The CDR3 contains 13 residues. The V and J ends lost 5 bases and 6 bases, in that order; junction bases with no gene match: 7. The CDR3 DNA follows: TGCAGCGTTTTACAGGGGTTCGGTCAGCCCCAGCATTTT. Translating it yields CSVLQGFGQPQHF.

This rearrangement joins TRBV21-1 to TRBJ2-5; TRBD1 reflects the table's D call only, with no check against the DNA. TRBV21-1 is a pseudogene segment. The CDR3 sequence is 14 residues long. CDR3 bases: TGTGCCAGCAGCAAAAGGGGGTACCAAGAGACCCAGTACTTC. It is translated as CASSKRGYQETQYF.

This clone was observed a few times. V usage is TRBV7-3 and J usage is TRBJ2-1; 7 nucleotides agree with TRBD1. The germline gives CDR1 SGHTA, CDR2 FQGTGA. V trimming: 6 bases; J trimming: 7 bases; junction bases outside the gene matches: 9. The CDR3 covers 14 residues. The CDR3 DNA reads TGTGCCAGCAGTTCCGGGACAGAGGTAAATGAGCAGTTCTTC. Protein sequence: CASSSGTEVNEQFF.

This clone was found once. CDR3 sequence reads: CASSLGQGAGNEQFF. In DNA, the CDR3 is TGTGCCAGCAGCCTCGGACAGGGGGCGGGGAATGAGCAGTTCTTC. The chain is built from TRBV6-5 and TRBJ2-1; 11 bases agree with TRBD1. Unmatched junction bases numbered 8, after V lost 6 bases and J lost 7 bases. The CDR3 totals 15 residues. Germline V lookup: CDR1 MNHEY, CDR2 SVGAGI.

This clone occurred once. The gene calls are TRBV3-1 (or the pseudogene TRBV3-2) and TRBJ2-7; TRBD1 is a possible D gene (6 bases). CDR1 LGHDT and CDR2 YNNKEL come from the germline V gene (reference sequence). The CDR3 covers 14 residues. V was clipped by 1 base and J by 3 bases, with 10 bases between them. As DNA, the CDR3 is TGTGCCAGCAGCCAAGGTCCACAGGGCTACGAGCAGTACTTC. This codes for CASSQGPQGYEQYF.

This chain connects TRBV4-1 to TRBJ2-7; the match to TRBD2 covers 10 bases. Germline loops: CDR1 MGHRA, CDR2 YSYEKL. CDR3 length equals 16 residues. J lost 2 bases, V lost 0 bases, and 4 bases had no gene match. The CDR3 sequence: CASSQDPGTSAYEQYF. The CDR3, as DNA: TGCGCCAGCAGCCAAGATCCAGGGACTAGCGCCTACGAGCAGTACTTC.

The chain carries TRBV27 and TRBJ2-2; 9 nucleotides match TRBD1. CDR3 size: 16 residues. From germline, CDR1 is MNHEY and CDR2 SMNVEV (reference sequence). After removal of 0 bases from V and 4 bases from J, the junction contained 3 bases not matched to a gene. For the CDR3, the DNA is TGTGCCAGCAGTTTATCAAGGGACAGGGTCACCGGGGAGCTGTTTTTT. Translation: CASSLSRDRVTGELFF.

This chain connects TRBV2 to TRBJ1-3; 9 bases are shared with TRBD1. Germline lookup yields CDR1 SNHLY and CDR2 FYNNEI. The CDR3 is 15 amino acids. J gave up 3 bases and V 6 bases, and 6 bases lay outside the gene matches. The CDR3 loop is CASSQQGAGGNTIYF. The CDR3 DNA follows: TGTGCCAGCAGCCAACAGGGGGCGGGTGGAAACACCATATATTTT. Variable domain in full (rest from reference TRBV2 and TRBJ1-3): EPEVTQTPSHQVTQMGQEVILRCVPISNHLYFYWYRQILGQKVEFLVSFYNNEISEKSEIFDDQFSVERPDGSNFTLKIRSTKLEDSAMYFCASSQQGAGGNTIYFGEGSWLTVV.